A selection of T cell receptor beta chains follows, all from one sample in a study of T cell repertoires in cytomegalovirus infection. No antigen is known for these receptors. TCRdb analysed the reads with MiXCR anew, one entry per CDR3 protein. Of under 150,000 distinct CDR3 sequences in the sample, roughly a quarter were seen once. The material sequenced was PBMCs, sequenced either directly or after in vitro stimulation (not recorded which). These receptors originate from a human donor in good health (CMV status not recorded). Some clones in this sample may be carry-over from other donors' samples. Each CDR3 is given with its conserved first and last residue. The order of the fields is clone size, J gene, V gene, D gene, CDR3 protein, CDR3 DNA. The D gene is left open where the match is weak. Clone size appears in some rows only: once, few, many, or a class for an expanded clone.

clone size: -; J gene: TRBJ1-3; V gene: TRBV15; D gene: TRBD1; CDR3 protein: CATTAGRTGLRGNTIYF; CDR3 DNA: TGTGCCACCACCGCAGGACGGACAGGGCTCCGTGGAAACACCATATATTTT
clone size: many; J gene: TRBJ2-2; V gene: TRBV2; D gene: TRBD1; CDR3 protein: CASTVERTGTGELFF; CDR3 DNA: TGTGCCAGCACAGTTGAGAGGACAGGCACCGGGGAGCTGTTTTTT
clone size: few; J gene: TRBJ1-6; V gene: TRBV12-3/TRBV12-4; D gene: -; CDR3 protein: CASSSGQLNSPLHF; CDR3 DNA: TGTGCCAGCAGTTCTGGACAGCTAAATTCACCCCTCCACTTT
clone size: -; J gene: TRBJ1-5; V gene: TRBV27; D gene: -; CDR3 protein: CASSLSKGQPQHF; CDR3 DNA: TGTGCCAGCAGTTTATCGAAGGGTCAGCCCCAGCATTTT
clone size: -; J gene: TRBJ2-3; V gene: TRBV12-5; D gene: -; CDR3 protein: CASGVDGWMQYF; CDR3 DNA: TGTGCTAGTGGTGTGGATGGGTGGATGCAGTATTTT
clone size: -; J gene: TRBJ2-3; V gene: TRBV30; D gene: -; CDR3 protein: CAWSVLSTDTQYF; CDR3 DNA: TGTGCCTGGAGTGTACTCAGCACAGATACGCAGTATTTT
clone size: -; J gene: TRBJ1-5; V gene: TRBV12-3/TRBV12-4; D gene: -; CDR3 protein: CASSLGSITQHF; CDR3 DNA: TGTGCCAGCAGTTTGGGTTCCATTACCCAGCATTTT
clone size: few; J gene: TRBJ2-1; V gene: TRBV12-3/TRBV12-4; D gene: TRBD1; CDR3 protein: CASRPGQISYNEQFF; CDR3 DNA: TGTGCCAGCAGGCCGGGACAGATTTCCTACAATGAGCAGTTCTTC
clone size: -; J gene: TRBJ1-2; V gene: TRBV2; D gene: -; CDR3 protein: CASSDNTANYGYTF; CDR3 DNA: TGTGCCAGCAGCGACAACACAGCTAACTATGGCTACACCTTC
clone size: -; J gene: TRBJ1-6; V gene: TRBV25-1; D gene: -; CDR3 protein: CASTPSGNSPLHF; CDR3 DNA: TGTGCCAGTACTCCCTCGGGGAATTCACCCCTCCACTTT
clone size: many; J gene: TRBJ2-3; V gene: TRBV7-4; D gene: TRBD2; CDR3 protein: CASKGLAGTDTQYF; CDR3 DNA: TGTGCCAGCAAAGGACTAGCGGGCACAGATACGCAGTATTTT
clone size: few; J gene: TRBJ2-3; V gene: TRBV12-3/TRBV12-4; D gene: TRBD2; CDR3 protein: CASSLVPGLAVEDTQYF; CDR3 DNA: TGTGCCAGCAGTTTAGTGCCGGGACTAGCGGTTGAAGATACGCAGTATTTT
clone size: -; J gene: TRBJ2-5; V gene: TRBV2; D gene: -; CDR3 protein: CASGVRTGETQYF; CDR3 DNA: TGTGCCAGCGGGGTTAGAACCGGTGAGACCCAGTACTTC
clone size: -; J gene: TRBJ2-5; V gene: TRBV7-9; D gene: TRBD1; CDR3 protein: CASSVGQGRETQYF; CDR3 DNA: TGTGCCAGCAGCGTTGGACAGGGGCGAGAGACCCAGTACTTC
clone size: many; J gene: TRBJ2-3; V gene: TRBV7-8; D gene: -; CDR3 protein: CASSLGRALTADTQYF; CDR3 DNA: TGTGCCAGCAGCTTAGGAAGGGCTTTAACGGCAGATACGCAGTATTTT
clone size: few; J gene: TRBJ1-2; V gene: TRBV7-2; D gene: -; CDR3 protein: CASSFMTSDYGYTF; CDR3 DNA: TGTGCCAGCAGCTTTATGACTTCGGACTATGGCTACACCTTC
clone size: few; J gene: TRBJ2-4; V gene: TRBV11-2; D gene: TRBD2; CDR3 protein: CASRTPGTNKNIQYF; CDR3 DNA: TGTGCCAGCAGGACGCCCGGGACTAACAAAAACATTCAGTACTTC
clone size: -; J gene: TRBJ2-1; V gene: TRBV4-1; D gene: -; CDR3 protein: CASSQGEVIRTSPSSYNEQFF; CDR3 DNA: TGCGCCAGCAGCCAAGGAGAGGTGATCAGAACTAGCCCAAGCTCCTACAATGAGCAGTTCTTC
clone size: many; J gene: TRBJ2-5; V gene: TRBV7-2; D gene: TRBD2; CDR3 protein: CASSSPGPAGKTQYF; CDR3 DNA: TGTGCCAGCAGCTCCCCGGGCCCAGCGGGGAAGACCCAGTACTTC
clone size: -; J gene: TRBJ1-3; V gene: TRBV10-2; D gene: -; CDR3 protein: CASTPNWGRSGNTIYF; CDR3 DNA: TGCGCCAGCACACCCAACTGGGGCCGCTCTGGAAACACCATATATTTT
clone size: -; J gene: TRBJ1-6; V gene: TRBV20-1; D gene: -; CDR3 protein: CSARDLARGGNSPLHF; CDR3 DNA: TGCAGTGCTAGAGATCTGGCCAGGGGAGGCAATTCACCCCTCCACTTT
clone size: -; J gene: TRBJ2-5; V gene: TRBV25-1; D gene: TRBD1; CDR3 protein: CASSELYRGETQYF; CDR3 DNA: TGTGCCAGCAGTGAGCTCTACAGGGGGGAGACCCAGTACTTC
clone size: -; J gene: TRBJ2-3; V gene: TRBV9; D gene: TRBD2; CDR3 protein: CASSDGTSRTDTQYF; CDR3 DNA: TGTGCCAGCAGCGACGGGACTAGCCGCACAGATACGCAGTATTTT
clone size: -; J gene: TRBJ1-4; V gene: TRBV20-1; D gene: -; CDR3 protein: CSARDIQGGNEKLFF; CDR3 DNA: TGCAGTGCTAGAGATATACAGGGAGGAAATGAAAAACTGTTTTTT
clone size: few; J gene: TRBJ2-2; V gene: TRBV11-2; D gene: -; CDR3 protein: CASSSGGWAGANTGELFF; CDR3 DNA: TGTGCCAGCAGCTCAGGGGGTTGGGCGGGAGCGAACACCGGGGAGCTGTTTTTT
clone size: few; J gene: TRBJ1-4; V gene: TRBV7-8; D gene: -; CDR3 protein: CASSRVNEKLFF; CDR3 DNA: TGTGCCAGCTCCCGTGTTAATGAAAAACTGTTTTTT
clone size: many; J gene: TRBJ1-4; V gene: TRBV7-9; D gene: -; CDR3 protein: CASSSTGFSTNEKLFF; CDR3 DNA: TGTGCCAGCAGCTCGACAGGTTTCTCGACTAATGAAAAACTGTTTTTT
clone size: -; J gene: TRBJ1-2; V gene: TRBV5-6; D gene: TRBD1; CDR3 protein: CASSFILGVGQGASRYGYTF; CDR3 DNA: TGTGCCAGCAGCTTCATCCTCGGCGTGGGACAGGGGGCATCTCGGTATGGCTACACCTTC
clone size: -; J gene: TRBJ1-2; V gene: TRBV19; D gene: -; CDR3 protein: CASRYRWGYTF; CDR3 DNA: TGTGCCAGCAGATACAGGTGGGGCTACACCTTC
clone size: many; J gene: TRBJ1-5; V gene: TRBV12-3/TRBV12-4; D gene: -; CDR3 protein: CASSFKTISNQPQHF; CDR3 DNA: TGTGCCAGCAGTTTCAAGACAATTAGCAATCAGCCCCAGCATTTT
clone size: -; J gene: TRBJ2-7; V gene: TRBV5-6; D gene: TRBD2; CDR3 protein: CASSGWTREGEQYF; CDR3 DNA: TGTGCCAGCAGCGGGTGGACAAGGGAGGGCGAGCAGTACTTC
clone size: -; J gene: TRBJ1-4; V gene: TRBV20-1; D gene: -; CDR3 protein: CSAVGDRNEKLFF; CDR3 DNA: TGCAGTGCTGTCGGTGACAGAAATGAAAAACTGTTTTTT
clone size: -; J gene: TRBJ1-6; V gene: TRBV4-1; D gene: -; CDR3 protein: CASSQDPGASNSPLHF; CDR3 DNA: TGCGCCAGCAGCCAAGATCCCGGGGCTAGTAATTCACCCCTCCACTTT
clone size: -; J gene: TRBJ2-1; V gene: TRBV12-3/TRBV12-4; D gene: -; CDR3 protein: CASSLRSGVRNEQFF; CDR3 DNA: TGTGCCAGCAGTTTAAGGTCGGGAGTTAGGAATGAGCAGTTCTTC
clone size: few; J gene: TRBJ1-3; V gene: TRBV6-1; D gene: -; CDR3 protein: CASSEGVQAGNTIYF; CDR3 DNA: TGTGCCAGCAGTGAAGGGGTCCAGGCCGGAAACACCATATATTTT
clone size: -; J gene: TRBJ2-3; V gene: TRBV5-6; D gene: TRBD2; CDR3 protein: CASSQRGVSTDTQYF; CDR3 DNA: TGTGCCAGCAGCCAGCGGGGAGTTAGCACAGATACGCAGTATTTT
clone size: -; J gene: TRBJ2-3; V gene: TRBV27; D gene: -; CDR3 protein: CASSPRGPPPDTQYF; CDR3 DNA: TGTGCCAGCAGCCCTCGTGGGCCCCCCCCAGATACGCAGTATTTT